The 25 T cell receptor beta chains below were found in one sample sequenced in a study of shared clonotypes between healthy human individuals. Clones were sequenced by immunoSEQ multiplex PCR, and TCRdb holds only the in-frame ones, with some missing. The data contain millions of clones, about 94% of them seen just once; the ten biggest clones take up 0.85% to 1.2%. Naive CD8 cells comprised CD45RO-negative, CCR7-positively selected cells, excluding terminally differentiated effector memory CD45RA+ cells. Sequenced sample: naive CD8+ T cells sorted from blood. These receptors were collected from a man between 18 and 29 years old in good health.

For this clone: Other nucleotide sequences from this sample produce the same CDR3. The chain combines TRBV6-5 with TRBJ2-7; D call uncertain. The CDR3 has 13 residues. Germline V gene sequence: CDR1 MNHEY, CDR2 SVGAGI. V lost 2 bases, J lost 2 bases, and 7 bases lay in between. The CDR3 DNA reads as TGTGCCAGCAGTTACGGCCCTACCTACGAGCAGTACTTC. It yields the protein CASSYGPTYEQYF.

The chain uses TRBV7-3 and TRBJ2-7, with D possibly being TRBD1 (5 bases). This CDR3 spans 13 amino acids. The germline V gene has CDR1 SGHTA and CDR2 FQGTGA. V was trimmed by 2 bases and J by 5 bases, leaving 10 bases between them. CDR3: CASSLYRGHEQYF. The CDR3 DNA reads TGTGCCAGCAGCTTATATAGGGGTCACGAGCAGTACTTC.

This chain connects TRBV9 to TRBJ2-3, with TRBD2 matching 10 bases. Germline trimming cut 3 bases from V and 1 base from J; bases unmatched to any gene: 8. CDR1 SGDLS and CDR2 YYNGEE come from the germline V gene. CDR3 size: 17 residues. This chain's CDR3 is CASSGNIAGGRTDTQYF. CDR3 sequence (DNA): TGTGCCAGCAGCGGGAATATAGCGGGGGGCCGCACAGATACGCAGTATTTT.

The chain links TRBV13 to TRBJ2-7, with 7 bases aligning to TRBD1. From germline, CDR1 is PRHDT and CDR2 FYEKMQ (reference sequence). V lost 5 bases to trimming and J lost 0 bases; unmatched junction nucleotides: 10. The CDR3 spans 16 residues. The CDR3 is CASSASTGSRSYEQYF. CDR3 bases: TGTGCCAGCAGCGCATCGACAGGGAGTCGCTCCTACGAGCAGTACTTC.

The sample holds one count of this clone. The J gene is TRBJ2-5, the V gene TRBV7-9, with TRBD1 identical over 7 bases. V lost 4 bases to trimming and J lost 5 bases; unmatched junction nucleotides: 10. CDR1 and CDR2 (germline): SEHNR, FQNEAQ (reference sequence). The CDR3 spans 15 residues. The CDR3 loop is CASSSYEDRAETQYF. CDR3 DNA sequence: TGTGCCAGCAGCTCTTACGAAGACAGGGCTGAGACCCAGTACTTC.

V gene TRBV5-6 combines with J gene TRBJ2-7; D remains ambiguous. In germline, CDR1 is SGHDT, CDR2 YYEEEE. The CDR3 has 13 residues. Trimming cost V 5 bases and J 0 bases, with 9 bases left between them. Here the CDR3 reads CASRDSTSYEQYF. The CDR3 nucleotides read TGTGCCAGCAGGGATTCTACCTCCTACGAGCAGTACTTC.

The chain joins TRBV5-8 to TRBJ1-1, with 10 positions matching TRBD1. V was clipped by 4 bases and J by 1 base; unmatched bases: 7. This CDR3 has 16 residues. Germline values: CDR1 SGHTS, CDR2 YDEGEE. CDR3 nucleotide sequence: TGTGCCAGCAGCCAGGGACAGGGGAGTGGGAACACTGAAGCTTTCTTT. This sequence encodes CASSQGQGSGNTEAFF.

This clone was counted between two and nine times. CDR3 coding DNA: TGTGCCAGCTCACCGACTAGGGGGAGCGGGCTAAACTACGAGCAGTACTTC. It yields the protein CASSPTRGSGLNYEQYF. The chain employs TRBV18 and TRBJ2-7; D is tentatively TRBD1 or TRBD2 (6 bases each). The CDR3 extends over 17 amino acids. Germline V gene data show CDR1 as KGHSH and CDR2 as LQKENI. The germline V and J ends were trimmed by 3 bases and 3 bases, with 21 bases remaining between them.

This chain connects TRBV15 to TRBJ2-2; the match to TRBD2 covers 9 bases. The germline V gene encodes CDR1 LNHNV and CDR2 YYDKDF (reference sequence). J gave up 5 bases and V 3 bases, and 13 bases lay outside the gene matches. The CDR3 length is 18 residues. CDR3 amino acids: CATSSALLAGSPTGELFF. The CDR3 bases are TGTGCCACCAGCAGCGCGTTGCTAGCGGGAAGTCCAACCGGGGAGCTGTTTTTT.

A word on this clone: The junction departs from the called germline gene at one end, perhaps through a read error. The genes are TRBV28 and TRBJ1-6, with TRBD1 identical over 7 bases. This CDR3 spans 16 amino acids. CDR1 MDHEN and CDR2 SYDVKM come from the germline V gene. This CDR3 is CASSLGTGVYSSPLHF. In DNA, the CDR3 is TGTGCCAGCAGTTTAGGAACAGGGGTTTATAGTTCACCCCTCCACTTT. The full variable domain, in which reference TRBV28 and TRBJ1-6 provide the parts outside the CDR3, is DVKVTQSSRYLVKRTGEKVFLECVQDMDHENMFWYRQDPGLGLRLIYFSYDVKMKEKGDIPEGYSVSREKKERFSLILESASTNQTSMYLCASSLGTGVYSSPLHFGNGTRLTVT.

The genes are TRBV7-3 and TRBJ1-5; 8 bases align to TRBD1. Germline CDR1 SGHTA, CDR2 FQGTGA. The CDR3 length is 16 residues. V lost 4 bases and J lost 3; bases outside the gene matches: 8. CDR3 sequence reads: CASSYHTGGHNQPQHF. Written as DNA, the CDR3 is TGTGCCAGCAGCTACCACACAGGGGGTCACAATCAGCCCCAGCATTTT.

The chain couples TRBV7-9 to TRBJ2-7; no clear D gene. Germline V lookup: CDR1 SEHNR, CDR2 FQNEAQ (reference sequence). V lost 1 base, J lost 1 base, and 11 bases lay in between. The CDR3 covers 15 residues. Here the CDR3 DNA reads TGTGCCAGCAGCTTAGTTGGGTCGCAGTCCTACGAGCAGTACTTC. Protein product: CASSLVGSQSYEQYF.

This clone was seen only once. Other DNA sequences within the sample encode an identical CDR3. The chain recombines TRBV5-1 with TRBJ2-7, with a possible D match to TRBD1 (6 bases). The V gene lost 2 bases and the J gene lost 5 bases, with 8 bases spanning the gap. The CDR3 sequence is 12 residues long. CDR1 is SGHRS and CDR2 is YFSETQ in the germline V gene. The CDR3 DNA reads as TGCGCCAGCAGCTTCCCAGGGGACGAGCAGTACTTC. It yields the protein CASSFPGDEQYF.

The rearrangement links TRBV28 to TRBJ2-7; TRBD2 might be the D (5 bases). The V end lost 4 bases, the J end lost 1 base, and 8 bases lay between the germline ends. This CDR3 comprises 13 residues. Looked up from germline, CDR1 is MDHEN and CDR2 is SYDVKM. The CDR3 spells CASSSLVSYEQYF. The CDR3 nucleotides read TGTGCCAGCAGTTCACTAGTATCCTACGAGCAGTACTTC.

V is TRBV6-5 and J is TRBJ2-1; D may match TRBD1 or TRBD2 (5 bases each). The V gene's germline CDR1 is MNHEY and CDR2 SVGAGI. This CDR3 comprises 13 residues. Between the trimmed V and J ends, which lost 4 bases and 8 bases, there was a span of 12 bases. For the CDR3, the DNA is TGTGCCAGCAGTTGGGGACCTAACGATGAGCAGTTCTTC. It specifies CASSWGPNDEQFF.

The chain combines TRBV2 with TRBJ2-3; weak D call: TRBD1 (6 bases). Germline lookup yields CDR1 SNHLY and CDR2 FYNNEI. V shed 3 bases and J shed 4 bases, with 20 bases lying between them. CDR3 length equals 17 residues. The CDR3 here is CASSDWAGVGISDTQYF. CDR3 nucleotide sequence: TGTGCCAGCAGTGACTGGGCAGGGGTAGGGATTTCAGATACGCAGTATTTT.

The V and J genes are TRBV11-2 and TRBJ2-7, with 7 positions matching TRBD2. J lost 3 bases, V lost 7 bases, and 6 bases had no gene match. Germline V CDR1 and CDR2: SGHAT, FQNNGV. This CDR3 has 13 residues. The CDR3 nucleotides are TGTGCCAGCAAGATGGGGGGGGACTACGAGCAGTACTTC. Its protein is CASKMGGDYEQYF.

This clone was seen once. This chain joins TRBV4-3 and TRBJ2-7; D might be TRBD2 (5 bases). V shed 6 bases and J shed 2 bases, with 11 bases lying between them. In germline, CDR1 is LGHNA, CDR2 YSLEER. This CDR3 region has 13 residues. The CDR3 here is CASSNGLTYEQYF. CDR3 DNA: TGCGCCAGCAGTAATGGACTGACCTACGAGCAGTACTTC.

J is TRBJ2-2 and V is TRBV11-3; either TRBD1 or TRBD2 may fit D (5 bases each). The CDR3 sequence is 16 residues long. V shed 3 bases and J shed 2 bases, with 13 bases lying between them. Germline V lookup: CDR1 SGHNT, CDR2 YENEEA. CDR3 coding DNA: TGTGCCAGCAGCTTGCAGGGAGCGGTAAACACCGGGGAGCTGTTTTTT. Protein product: CASSLQGAVNTGELFF.

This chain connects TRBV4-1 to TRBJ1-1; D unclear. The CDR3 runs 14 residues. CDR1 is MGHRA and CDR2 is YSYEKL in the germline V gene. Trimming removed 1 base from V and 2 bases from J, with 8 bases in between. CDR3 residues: CASSQVFSNTEAFF. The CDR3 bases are TGCGCCAGCAGCCAAGTATTTTCAAACACTGAAGCTTTCTTT.

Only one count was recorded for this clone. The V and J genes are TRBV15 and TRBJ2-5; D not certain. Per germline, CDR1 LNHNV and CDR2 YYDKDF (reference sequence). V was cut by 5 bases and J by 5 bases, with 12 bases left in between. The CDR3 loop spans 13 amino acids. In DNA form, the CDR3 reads TGTGCCACCAGCCCCGGCCTGTTGGAGACCCAGTACTTC. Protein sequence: CATSPGLLETQYF.

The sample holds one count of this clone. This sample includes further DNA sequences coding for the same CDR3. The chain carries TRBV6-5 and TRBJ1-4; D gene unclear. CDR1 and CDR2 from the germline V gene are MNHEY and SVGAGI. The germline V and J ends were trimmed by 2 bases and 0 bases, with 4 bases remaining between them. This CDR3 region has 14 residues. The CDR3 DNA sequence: TGTGCCAGCAGTTACGGAGCAACTAATGAAAAACTGTTTTTT. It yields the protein CASSYGATNEKLFF.

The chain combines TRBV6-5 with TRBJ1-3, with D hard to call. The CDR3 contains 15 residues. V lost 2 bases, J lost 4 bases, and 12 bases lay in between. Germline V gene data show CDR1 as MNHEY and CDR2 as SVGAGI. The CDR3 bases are TGTGCCAGCAGTTACCGTGGCGCCCTCGGAAACACCATATATTTT. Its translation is CASSYRGALGNTIYF.

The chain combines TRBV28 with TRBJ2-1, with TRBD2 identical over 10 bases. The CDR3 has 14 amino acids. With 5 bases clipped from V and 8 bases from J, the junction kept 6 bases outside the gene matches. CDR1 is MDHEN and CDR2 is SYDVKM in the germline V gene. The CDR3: CASSASGGAHEQFF. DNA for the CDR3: TGTGCCAGCAGTGCAAGCGGGGGGGCCCATGAGCAGTTCTTC.

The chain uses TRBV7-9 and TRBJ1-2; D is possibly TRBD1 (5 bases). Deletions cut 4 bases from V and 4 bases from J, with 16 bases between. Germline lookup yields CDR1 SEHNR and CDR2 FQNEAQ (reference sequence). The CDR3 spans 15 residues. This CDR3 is CASSWGNSGFYGYTF. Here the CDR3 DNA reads TGTGCCAGCAGCTGGGGGAACAGTGGGTTCTATGGCTACACCTTC.